The 13 T cell receptor beta chains in this list originate from one sample, sequenced in a study of blood T cell repertoires in COVID-19. The assay was immunoSEQ multiplex PCR, and TCRdb's table has in-frame clones only and misses some. The data hold just over 90,000 clones, with approximately 80% observed a single time. The material sequenced was peripheral blood. The receptors derive from a human donor in a cohort sampled during active COVID-19.

DNA for the CDR3: TGTGCCAGCAGCTTAACGGGGGGGCAAAATTCACCCCTCCACTTT. As protein: CASSLTGGQNSPLHF. This chain links TRBV7-9 with TRBJ1-6; possibly TRBD1 for D (6 bases). This CDR3 has 15 residues. Trimming took off 2 bases at V and 7 bases at J, with 12 bases between the two ends. Germline V CDR1 and CDR2: SEHNR, FQNEAQ (reference sequence). Variable domain in full (rest from reference TRBV7-9 and TRBJ1-6): DTGVSQNPRHKITKRGQNVTFRCDPISEHNRLYWYRQTLGQGPEFLTYFQNEAQLEKSRLLSDRFSAERPKGSFSTLEIQRTEQGDSAMYLCASSLTGGQNSPLHFGNGTRLTVT.

This chain links TRBV7-9 with TRBJ2-7, with TRBD2 identical over 7 bases. Trimming at V came to 0 bases and at J to 3 bases, leaving 8 bases not matched to a gene. This CDR3 spans 16 amino acids. The germline V gene encodes CDR1 SEHNR and CDR2 FQNEAQ (reference sequence). The CDR3 DNA reads as TGTGCCAGCAGCTTAGCCGGGACTAAACCTCGCTACGAGCAGTACTTC. This codes for CASSLAGTKPRYEQYF.

This clone was seen a few times. The chain recombines TRBV18 with TRBJ1-1, with 10 bases aligning to TRBD1. CDR1 and CDR2 (germline): KGHSH, LQKENI. Unmatched junction bases numbered 10, after V lost 1 base and J lost 11 bases. The CDR3 is 15 residues long. The CDR3 region has the DNA TGTGCCAGCTCACCACTTACCGGGACAGGGGTTTGGGCTTTCTTT. This gives the protein CASSPLTGTGVWAFF.

This sequence joins TRBV6-5 and TRBJ1-1, with a weak D call TRBD1 (6 bases). Germline V gene lookup returns CDR1 MNHEY and CDR2 SVGAGI. V dropped 5 bases and J dropped 0 bases, with 13 bases sitting between them. The CDR3 is 15 residues long. This CDR3 reads CASSPQWGLNTEAFF. The CDR3 region has the DNA TGTGCCAGCAGTCCTCAATGGGGGCTGAACACTGAAGCTTTCTTT.

This sequence joins TRBV28 and TRBJ1-1, with D possibly matching TRBD1 (6 bases). The CDR3 is 12 amino acids. Germline V gene data show CDR1 as MDHEN and CDR2 as SYDVKM. V was clipped by 7 bases and J by 11 bases, with 17 bases between them. CDR3 nucleotide sequence: TGTGCCAGCAAGACAGGTTCCACGGGGGCTTTCTTT. The encoded protein is CASKTGSTGAFF.

This rearrangement joins TRBV11-2 to TRBJ2-2, with D perhaps TRBD1 (7 bases). Trimming left V 5 bases short and J 0 bases short, with 22 bases between. Germline-derived CDR1 and CDR2 are SGHAT and FQNNGV. The CDR3 has 19 amino acids. This CDR3 reads CASSQGGRGRVSNTGELFF. The CDR3, as DNA: TGTGCCAGCAGCCAGGGGGGTCGGGGGAGAGTTTCGAACACCGGGGAGCTGTTTTTT.

V usage is TRBV2 and J usage is TRBJ1-2; 7 positions agree with TRBD1. The CDR3 runs to 13 residues. CDR1 is SNHLY and CDR2 is FYNNEI in the germline V gene. Losses at the gene ends were 4 bases for V and 8 bases for J; bases not matched to a gene: 7. The CDR3 loop is CASSGETGRGYTF. The CDR3 bases are TGTGCCAGCAGTGGGGAGACAGGGCGAGGCTACACCTTC. Complete variable domain (other parts from reference TRBV2 and TRBJ1-2): EPEVTQTPSHQVTQMGQEVILRCVPISNHLYFYWYRQILGQKVEFLVSFYNNEISEKSEIFDDQFSVERPDGSNFTLKIRSTKLEDSAMYFCASSGETGRGYTFGSGTRLTVV.

This chain joins TRBV9 and TRBJ1-4, with a possible D match to TRBD1 (5 bases). Germline V gene lookup returns CDR1 SGDLS and CDR2 YYNGEE. The V end was cut by 7 bases, the J end by 5 bases, with 12 bases between. This CDR3 is 13 amino acids long. CDR3 sequence reads: CASSPDNNEKLFF. For the CDR3, the DNA is TGTGCCAGCTCCCCGGACAACAATGAAAAACTGTTTTTT.

The rearrangement links TRBV5-4 to TRBJ1-1; tentative D call: TRBD1 (5 bases). This CDR3 contains 14 residues. The germline CDR1 and CDR2 sequences are SGHNT and YYREEE (reference sequence). V lost 5 bases and J lost 0, with 11 bases in between. The CDR3, as DNA: TGTGCCAGCAGTTCTGACAGACTGAACACTGAAGCTTTCTTT. It encodes CASSSDRLNTEAFF.

This chain uses TRBV5-1 with TRBJ1-2; TRBD1 matches 8 bases. Germline assignment: CDR1 SGHRS and CDR2 YFSETQ. V dropped 4 bases and J dropped 7; count of bases not matched to a gene: 6. This CDR3 is 13 amino acids long. The CDR3 DNA reads TGCGCCAGCAGCGCAGGACAGGGCGGTGGCTACACCTTC. This sequence encodes CASSAGQGGGYTF.

CDR3 DNA sequence: TGTGCCAGCAGGACAGGGGGCTCCGGAAACACCATATATTTT. Its protein product is CASRTGGSGNTIYF. This chain uses TRBV6-5 with TRBJ1-3; 10 bases match TRBD1. The V and J ends lost 6 bases and 4 bases, in that order; junction bases with no gene match: 3. The CDR3 spans 14 residues. In germline, CDR1 is MNHEY, CDR2 SVGAGI.

The chain recombines TRBV15 with TRBJ2-1; possible D gene TRBD1, 5 bases. This CDR3 is built from 15 residues. Germline CDR1 LNHNV, CDR2 YYDKDF (reference sequence). V lost 0 bases to trimming and J lost 2 bases, with 8 bases between them. In nucleotides, the CDR3 is TGTGCCACCAGCAGAGACAGGGCGGCCTACAATGAGCAGTTCTTC. Translated: CATSRDRAAYNEQFF.

This rearrangement joins TRBV13 to TRBJ2-7; D is undetermined. The germline CDR1 and CDR2 sequences are PRHDT and FYEKMQ (reference sequence). The CDR3 extends over 14 amino acids. Trimming removed 5 bases at V and 0 bases at J, with 11 bases between. The CDR3 sequence is CASSESISSYEQYF. The CDR3 DNA is TGTGCCAGCAGCGAGTCCATTAGCTCCTACGAGCAGTACTTC.